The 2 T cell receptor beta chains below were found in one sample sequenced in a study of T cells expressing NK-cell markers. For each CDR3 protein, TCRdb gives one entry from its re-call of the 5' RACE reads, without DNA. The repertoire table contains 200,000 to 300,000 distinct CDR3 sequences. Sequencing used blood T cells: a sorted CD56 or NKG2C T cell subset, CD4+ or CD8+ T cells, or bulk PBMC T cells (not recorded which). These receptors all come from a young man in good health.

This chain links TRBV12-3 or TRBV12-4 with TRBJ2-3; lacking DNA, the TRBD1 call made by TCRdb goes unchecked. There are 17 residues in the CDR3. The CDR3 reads CASSFSRLRGSTDTQYF.

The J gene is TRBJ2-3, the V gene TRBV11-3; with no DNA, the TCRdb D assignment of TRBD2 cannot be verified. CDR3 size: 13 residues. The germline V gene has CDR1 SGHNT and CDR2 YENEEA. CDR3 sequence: CASSFPGGLPPYF.